Listed below are T cell receptor beta chains from one sample, sequenced in a study of molecular identifiers for immune sequencing clone quantification. TCRdb re-called the PCR reads with MiXCR, one entry per CDR3 protein. Of some 580,000 distinct CDR3 sequences listed, less than 30% are singletons. The sequencing sample was made of naive CD8+ T cells from blood, with Jurkat cell RNA spiked in. The origin of the receptors is a human donor in good health. Some libraries in this study had Jurkat cell RNA spiked in. CDR3s include the opening cysteine and the closing phenylalanine or tryptophan. D genes are given only for firm matches. Some rows have no size entry. The others give once, few or many, or a class for an expanded clone.

TRBV19	TRBJ1-5	.	.	TGTGTCAGTAGTATAGGGCATCCTAGCAATCAGCCCCAGCATTTT	CVSSIGHPSNQPQHF
TRBV3-1	TRBJ2-1	TRBD2	.	TGTGCCAGCAGCTCAAGACTAGCGGGGTGGAGTGAGCAGTTCTTC	CASSSRLAGWSEQFF
TRBV5-3	TRBJ1-1	.	.	TGTGCCAGCAGCTCGGAACCTGACAAGAACACTGAAGCTTTCTTT	CASSSEPDKNTEAFF
TRBV6-1	TRBJ1-5	.	many	TGTGCCAGCATGGGAGGAGTCGGCAATCAGCCCCAGCATTTT	CASMGGVGNQPQHF
TRBV2	TRBJ2-5	TRBD2	.	TGTGCCAGCAGTGATGAAATGGGACTAGCGGGCTTAGAGACCCAGTACTTC	CASSDEMGLAGLETQYF
TRBV7-2	TRBJ2-1	.	many	TGTGCCAGCAGCTTAGTAGCGGAGCAGTTCTTC	CASSLVAEQFF
TRBV12-3/TRBV12-4	TRBJ2-6	.	.	TGTGCCAGCAGTTATCGAGATGTCTCTGGGGCCAACGTCCTGACTTTC	CASSYRDVSGANVLTF
TRBV6-5	TRBJ1-2	TRBD1	once	TGTGGCAGCACAGGGGGTAGTTATGGCTACACCTTC	CGSTGGSYGYTF
TRBV30	TRBJ1-1	.	many	TGTGCCTGGAGTGACATGAACACTGAAGCTTTCTTT	CAWSDMNTEAFF
TRBV9	TRBJ2-3	.	few	TGTGCCAGCAGCCCCTGGCCCGTTTCGCAAGATACGCAGTATTTT	CASSPWPVSQDTQYF
TRBV12-5	TRBJ2-1	TRBD1	.	TGTGCTAGTGGTTTGGTAGGGACAGGGGGCCCTAATGAGCAGTTCTTC	CASGLVGTGGPNEQFF
TRBV13	TRBJ2-3	.	many	TGTGCCAGCAGCTCCCTAAGCAAGGCAGATACGCAGTATTTT	CASSSLSKADTQYF
TRBV20-1	TRBJ2-1	TRBD1	few	TGCAGTGCTAGCCAAAGGACCGGGACAGGCCGACCGCAGCGAACTTACAATGAGCAGTTCTTC	CSASQRTGTGRPQRTYNEQFF
TRBV15	TRBJ1-6	.	few	TGTGCCACCAGCAGCCTGAGAGTCCGGGACACAGCCTATAATTCACCCCTCCACTTT	CATSSLRVRDTAYNSPLHF
TRBV6-1	TRBJ2-7	.	few	TGTGCCAGCAGTGCCCCAATAACCTACGAGCAGTACTTC	CASSAPITYEQYF
TRBV7-9	TRBJ2-7	TRBD1	many	TGTGCCAGCAGCTCAGACCCACAGGGGGCCTCCTACGAGCAGTACTTC	CASSSDPQGASYEQYF